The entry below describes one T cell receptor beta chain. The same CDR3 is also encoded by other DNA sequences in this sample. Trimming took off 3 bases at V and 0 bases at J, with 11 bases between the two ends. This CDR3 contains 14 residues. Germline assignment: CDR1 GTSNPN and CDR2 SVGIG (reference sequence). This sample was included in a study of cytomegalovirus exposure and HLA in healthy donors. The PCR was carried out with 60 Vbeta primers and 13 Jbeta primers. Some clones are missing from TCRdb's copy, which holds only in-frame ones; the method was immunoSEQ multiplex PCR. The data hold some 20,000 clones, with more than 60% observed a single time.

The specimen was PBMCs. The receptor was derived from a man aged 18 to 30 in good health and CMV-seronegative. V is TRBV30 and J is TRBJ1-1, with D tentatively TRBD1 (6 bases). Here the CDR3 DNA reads TGTGCCTGGAGCCCGGGACAAGTGAACACTGAAGCTTTCTTT. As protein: CAWSPGQVNTEAFF.